Given below is one TCR beta chain in context. This specimen comes from a study of blood T cell repertoires in COVID-19. Study-wide context: Researchers got acute and convalescent COVID-19 samples from the United States, Italy and Spain. In each case, the material was cDNA or gDNA derived from T cells, B-cell-depleted T cells, or PBMCs.

In the study's own analysis: Scientists estimated how many nucleated cells there were by amplifying reference gene primers. Some clones are missing from TCRdb's copy, which holds only in-frame ones; the method was immunoSEQ multiplex PCR. V and J calls plus clone size are reproduced from that table; the DNA served to infer D and trimming. The sample has 210,000 or so clones; about nine tenths are singletons. The trim removed 4 bases at V and 4 bases at J, leaving 5 bases unmatched. CDR1 is SEHNR and CDR2 is FQNEAQ in the germline V gene (reference sequence). This CDR3 has 16 residues. This TCR was sampled from a woman aged 60-70 years with acute or convalescent COVID-19. V is TRBV7-9 and J is TRBJ2-3; TRBD2 matches at 13 bases. Material for sequencing was peripheral blood. The CDR3 spells CASSSLAGGTADTQYF. CDR3 DNA: TGTGCCAGCAGCTCACTAGCGGGAGGGACCGCAGATACGCAGTATTTT.